What follows are 10 T cell receptor beta chains derived from one specimen sequenced in a study of CD4 T cells in relation to SARS-CoV-2 and coronaviruses (dated by TCRdb to about 2021). The library was obtained by the immunoSEQ multiplex PCR assay. The immuneACCESS repertoire file appears here via TCRdb, limited to in-frame rearrangements. These files lack a portion of the clones; in checked studies, under half of the deficit traces to unresolved V genes, and the cause of the others is not known. The sample table records 30,000 or so clones; 75% to 80% of these occur just once. The ten largest clones take up 20% to 25% of the sample. These receptors have no identified antigens. CD4+ T cells from unexposed donors were collected before the COVID-19 pandemic (2011-2018). The EasySep CD4+ T cell isolation kit was used to isolate CD4+ T cells once the cultures had run for roughly 9 days. Sequencing input: CD4+ T cells from PBMCs, cultured in vitro. All receptors come from a human donor in good health.

The chain joins TRBV7-2 to TRBJ2-7; D unresolved. This CDR3 comprises 15 residues. Germline values: CDR1 SGHTA, CDR2 FQGNSA. Trimming took 0 bases from V and 2 from J, leaving 11 bases between them. This CDR3 is CASSLARGYAYEQYF. In nucleotides, the CDR3 is TGTGCCAGCAGCTTAGCCCGCGGTTATGCCTACGAGCAGTACTTC. Together with reference TRBV7-2 and TRBJ2-7, the CDR3 gives the full variable domain: GAGVSQSPSNKVTEKGKDVELRCDPISGHTALYWYRQSLGQGLEFLIYFQGNSAPDKSGLPSDRFSAERTGGSVSTLTIQRTQQEDSAVYLCASSLARGYAYEQYFGPGTRLTVT.

This rearrangement joins TRBV6-6 to TRBJ2-1; no clear D gene. In germline, CDR1 is MNHNY, CDR2 SVGAGI (reference sequence). The V end lost 5 bases, the J end lost 0 bases, and 17 bases lay between the germline ends. This CDR3 is built from 17 residues. The DNA of the CDR3 is TGTGCCAGCAGTCCGTTAAACCCTACCGGCTCCTACAATGAGCAGTTCTTC. Translation gives CASSPLNPTGSYNEQFF.

This chain connects TRBV3-1 (or the pseudogene TRBV3-2) to TRBJ2-5; D ambiguous. CDR1 and CDR2 (germline): LGHDT, YNNKEL (reference sequence). V lost 1 base and J 8 bases, leaving 14 bases between the germline ends. The CDR3 covers 14 residues. The CDR3 region has the DNA TGTGCCAGCAGCCAAGGGGCACCAGTTGGAACCCAGTACTTC. Protein sequence: CASSQGAPVGTQYF.

The chain couples TRBV11-3 to TRBJ2-3; a possible D gene is TRBD1 (6 bases). From germline, CDR1 is SGHNT and CDR2 YENEEA. This CDR3 is built from 14 residues. V lost 5 bases, J lost 2 bases, and 11 bases lay in between. This CDR3 reads CASSGRTDTDTQYF. The CDR3 DNA is TGTGCCAGCAGCGGCAGGACAGACACAGATACGCAGTATTTT.

By share of the sample, this clone is medium-sized (0.01 to 0.1%). The chain uses TRBV7-2 and TRBJ2-5, with D uncertain. The CDR3 loop spans 12 amino acids. CDR1 and CDR2 from the germline V gene are SGHTA and FQGNSA. Trimming removed 3 bases from V and 5 bases from J, with 7 bases in between. This CDR3 reads CASSFYGETQYF. The DNA of the CDR3 is TGTGCCAGCAGCTTTTATGGGGAGACCCAGTACTTC.

This sequence joins TRBV7-9 and TRBJ2-7; possibly TRBD2 for D (6 bases). The CDR3 is 15 amino acids. Trimming took off 2 bases at V and 4 bases at J, with 15 bases between the two ends. Germline loops: CDR1 SEHNR, CDR2 FQNEAQ (reference sequence). The CDR3 sequence: CASSLYGGVGYEQYF. CDR3 sequence (DNA): TGTGCCAGCAGCTTATACGGCGGGGTGGGGTACGAGCAGTACTTC.

This chain's CDR3 is CATRSRIGETQYF. CDR3 coding DNA: TGTGCCACTAGGTCCCGGATTGGGGAGACCCAGTACTTC. The rearrangement links TRBV19 to TRBJ2-5, with D uncertain. This CDR3 comprises 13 residues. The V and J ends lost 10 bases and 5 bases respectively, with 17 bases between them. Germline CDR1 and CDR2: LNHDA and SQIVND (reference sequence).

The chain couples TRBV5-4 to TRBJ2-7; D remains ambiguous. The CDR3 runs 15 residues. Germline V gene sequence: CDR1 SGHNT, CDR2 YYREEE (reference sequence). V lost 0 bases and J 2 bases, leaving 12 bases between the germline ends. The CDR3 reads CASSLDGTVAYEQYF. CDR3 nucleotide sequence: TGTGCCAGCAGCTTGGACGGAACGGTAGCCTACGAGCAGTACTTC.

The chain joins TRBV6-6 to TRBJ2-7; D may correspond to TRBD1 or TRBD2 (5 bases each). The germline gives CDR1 MNHNY, CDR2 SVGAGI (reference sequence). The CDR3 spans 14 residues. Trimming removed 6 bases at V and 6 bases at J, with 18 bases between. For the CDR3, the DNA is TGTGCCAGCAGACCCGGGACCCCTCTTAGCGAGCAGTACTTC. This sequence encodes CASRPGTPLSEQYF.

This rearrangement joins TRBV7-2 to TRBJ2-7, with 7 bases fitting TRBD2. The CDR3 is 16 amino acids. CDR1 SGHTA and CDR2 FQGNSA come from the germline V gene. V lost 0 bases and J lost 6; bases outside the gene matches: 11. The CDR3 DNA is TGTGCCAGCAGCTTAGCCGGCGGGAGTAAATCGAGCGAGCAGTACTTC. This sequence encodes CASSLAGGSKSSEQYF.